The 6 T cell receptor beta chains below were found in one sample sequenced in a study of T cells after yellow fever vaccination. TCRdb reprocessed the 5' RACE reads with MiXCR, giving one entry per CDR3 protein. The sample has hundreds of thousands of distinct CDR3 sequences; around 19% are singletons. This specimen was PBMCs, taken before the yellow fever booster vaccination. These receptors originate from a man younger than 35 who received the YFV17D yellow fever vaccine.

This clonotype turned up a few times. One junction end does not reproduce the germline sequence, and a read error may be involved. The chain joins TRBV20-1 to TRBJ1-6; no clear D. Germline V gives CDR1 DFQATT, CDR2 SNEGSKA (reference sequence). The CDR3 consists of 14 residues. In DNA form, the CDR3 reads TGCAGTGCTAAGGTTGGCTCCTATATTTCACCCCTCCACTTT. The encoded protein is CSAKVGSYISPLHF.

This chain joins TRBV9 and TRBJ2-1; 10 bases match TRBD2. CDR1 and CDR2 from the germline V gene are SGDLS and YYNGEE. CDR3 length: 16 residues. V lost 0 bases and J lost 9; bases outside the gene matches: 9. CDR3 sequence reads: CASSVVPAGGQGEQFF. Written as DNA, the CDR3 is TGTGCCAGCAGCGTAGTGCCAGCGGGGGGGCAGGGTGAGCAGTTCTTC. Combining the CDR3 with reference TRBV9 and TRBJ2-1 gives the whole variable domain DSGVTQTPKHLITATGQRVTLRCSPRSGDLSVYWYQQSLDQGLQFLIQYYNGEERAKGNILERFSAQQFPDLHSELNLSSLELGDSALYFCASSVVPAGGQGEQFFGPGTRLTVL.

The chain carries TRBV6-5 and TRBJ2-7; tentatively, D is TRBD2 (5 bases). CDR1 is MNHEY and CDR2 is SVGAGI in the germline V gene. Trimming pared 1 base from V and 0 bases from J, leaving 13 bases between. CDR3 size: 16 residues. The chain's CDR3 is CASSYWPGFSSYEQYF. CDR3 in DNA: TGTGCCAGCAGTTACTGGCCGGGGTTCAGCTCCTACGAGCAGTACTTC.

The chain is built from TRBV20-1 and TRBJ2-1; a possible D gene is TRBD2 (5 bases). CDR1 is DFQATT, CDR2 SNEGSKA, per germline (reference sequence). V was clipped by 3 bases and J by 6 bases, with 21 bases between them. The CDR3 has 16 amino acids. The CDR3 sequence is CSASRWGGRASNEQFF. The DNA of the CDR3 is TGCAGTGCTAGCCGATGGGGTGGGCGGGCTAGCAATGAGCAGTTCTTC.

The rearrangement links TRBV6-6 to TRBJ2-2; 7 bases map to TRBD2. CDR3 length: 15 amino acids. V dropped 10 bases and J dropped 2; count of bases not matched to a gene: 10. Germline V CDR1 and CDR2: MNHNY, SVGAGI (reference sequence). Written as DNA, the CDR3 is TGTGCCACAGCCCCCCCGGGACTAAACACCGGGGAGCTGTTTTTT. Protein sequence: CATAPPGLNTGELFF.

This clonotype was detected only a few times. The V and J genes are TRBV6-2 or TRBV6-3 and TRBJ2-7; D possibly matches TRBD1 or TRBD2 (5 bases each). This CDR3 region has 12 residues. In germline, CDR1 is MNHEY, CDR2 SVGEGT. V was shortened by 8 bases and J by 0 bases, with 8 bases between the two germline ends. The CDR3, as DNA: TGTGCCAGCCGGGACGTCTCCTACGAGCAGTACTTC. Amino acid sequence: CASRDVSYEQYF.